The entry below gives a single T cell receptor (beta chain) sequence along with its context. This clone was observed a few times. Its antigen is not yet known. No much larger clone exists at a distance of one base, and base qualities are not known. The data are from a study of beta chain features in type 1 diabetes (dated by TCRdb to between 2017 and 2018). Concerning the study at large: No differences in mean age, gender distribution, total cell number or subset yield were found between patients and healthy donors. A total of some 100,000,000 sorted cells were examined across all samples, and the number of cells per subset was strongly correlated with RNA yield. Regulatory and stem cell-like memory subsets were isolated from only 8 patients and about 8 healthy donors, whereas naive and central memory subsets came from all 30 or so donors. The study compared TCRB repertoires of sorted circulating CD4+ T cell subsets between recently diagnosed type 1 diabetes patients and matched healthy donors.

Each donor gave one peripheral blood draw, approximately 0.11 L on average, collected into heparinised tubes. A BD FACSAria II was used to sort naive, central memory, regulatory and stem cell-like memory CD4+ T cells with a panel that included CD45RO, CCR7, CD25, CD127, CD95 and CD27. A purity above 95% was achieved for all sorted populations. PBMCs were isolated immediately by Lymphoprep density gradient centrifugation and stained directly without culture. Samples were stained and sorted in pairs, with one healthy donor and one patient per experiment, so that batch effects were minimized. The High Capacity cDNA Reverse Transcription Kit was used to reverse transcribe all of the isolated RNA, meaning that expressed TCRB transcripts were what got sequenced. Deep immunoSEQ sequencing was performed on naive, central memory and regulatory T cell samples, with an average of about 4 million total reads per sample. After sorted cells were lysed in RLT buffer, RNA was extracted with DNase-treated RNeasy Micro or Mini kits, with the choice depending on cell number. To prevent cross-contamination, every cell subset was processed on its own, while patient and healthy donor samples were processed together. Using the immunoSEQ multiplex PCR, TCRB sequences were amplified from cDNA into 87-bp fragments spanning the CDR3 region. Amplicons were sequenced on the Illumina HiSeq platform. As for the authors' bioinformatics: Synthetic template baselines were used to correct PCR bias computationally, reads within Hamming distance 2 were collapsed, and singletons that could not be merged were discarded. Reads were aligned against IMGT so that V, D and J genes, CDR3 length and insertions or deletions at six rearrangement sites could be assigned. Within each subset, clonotype counts were normalized to sorted cell number, after which true diversity and Gini coefficients were computed with the tcR R package. Repertoire sharing was quantified using the overlap coefficient calculated on TCRB nucleotide sequences. Out-of-frame TCRB sequences from naive cells were analyzed to stand in for the pre-selection repertoire. Imported from immuneACCESS, the table was reduced by TCRdb to in-frame sequences with V and J called. These copies leave out some clones; in studies compared against another copy, an unresolved V gene accounts for under half, and the cause of the remainder is not known. Clonal size and the V and J genes are those of that table, whereas D and trimming came from the DNA. A total of 600,000 to 650,000 clones appear in this sample, around 16% of them only once. Together, the top ten hold around 0.1% of the sample.

Study-level results and caveats: Because cDNA rather than genomic DNA was sequenced, highly expressing activated cells could have been over-represented, although no difference in activation and CD3 levels was found between groups. At VDJ recombination sites, type 1 diabetes patients had fewer insertions and more deleted nucleotides, which implies abnormalities in thymic rearrangement. Type 1 diabetes patients showed a moderate but significant shortening of TCRB CDR3 length in all four CD4+ subsets. Shorter templates might be favored by PCR, yet because patient and control samples were amplified and corrected together, any such skew would affect both groups equally. Only small numbers of individuals were included in the HLA sub-analyses, which left unresolved whether HLA type had any influence on TCRB rearrangement. Naive, central memory and regulatory TCRB repertoires appeared more similar among patients than among healthy donors.

The receptor's source is a man aged 18 to 30 in good health. The sequenced material came from naive CD4+ T cells from blood. What the cell subset or site label conveys for this sample: true naive CD4+ T cells.

The DNA sequence is given as TGCGCCAGCAGCCAAGAGGGCAGGGGGTCCTATGGCTACACCTTC. Protein translation: CASSQEGRGSYGYTF. This sequence uses TRBV4-1 and TRBJ1-2, with 7 bases matching TRBD1. CDR1 and CDR2, per the germline V gene, are MGHRA and YSYEKL. From the cysteine through the phenylalanine, the CDR3 covers 15 amino acids. Solely the CDR3 DNA is kept, with 45 bases framed from the first base. Trimming takes 0 bases off V and 4 bases off J; junction bases not matched to a gene: 5.